These 17 T cell receptor beta chains originate from one sample sequenced in a study of cytomegalovirus exposure and HLA in healthy donors. PCR amplification relied on 60 Vbeta primers (plus 13 Jbeta primers). TCRdb's copy holds only in-frame clones and misses some; the assay was immunoSEQ multiplex PCR. This sample has almost 200,000 clones, with 79% found just once. Material for sequencing was PBMCs. These receptors came from a woman in her 30s in good health and CMV-seropositive.

The chain links TRBV21-1 to TRBJ2-5; the D call of TRBD2 is as the table states it, not checked on the DNA. TRBV21-1 constitutes a pseudogene. The CDR3 consists of 18 residues. CDR3 sequence (DNA): TGTGCCAGCAGCGCACGGGTCCGTGGAGAGCCGTACCAAGAGACCCAGTACTTC. This sequence encodes CASSARVRGEPYQETQYF.

This rearrangement joins TRBV5-4 to TRBJ2-7, with 9 positions matching TRBD1. V lost 4 bases, J lost 0 bases, and 2 bases stayed unmatched. The length of the CDR3 is 14 residues. Germline CDR1 is SGHNT and CDR2 is YYREEE (reference sequence). The CDR3 bases are TGTGCCAGCAGCCGGACAGGGGACTCCTACGAGCAGTACTTC. Translation: CASSRTGDSYEQYF.

The CDR3 sequence: CASSLAGGPLTEQYF. The CDR3 DNA follows: TGTGCCAGCAGCTTAGCGGGGGGGCCTCTCACCGAGCAGTACTTC. The chain has TRBV5-5 and TRBJ2-7; 10 bases align to TRBD2. The V gene's germline CDR1 is SGHKS and CDR2 YYEKEE (reference sequence). The CDR3 runs 15 residues. The V gene end was trimmed by 2 bases and the J gene end by 6 bases; junction bases not matched to a gene: 8.

The CDR3 loop is CASSQRQISYEQYF. CDR3 coding DNA: TGCGCCAGCAGCCAGAGACAGATTTCCTACGAGCAGTACTTC. The chain couples TRBV4-1 to TRBJ2-7; perhaps TRBD1 as D (5 bases). Trimming shortened V by 3 bases and J by 1 base, and 10 bases separated the two germline ends. The length of the CDR3 is 14 residues. CDR1 is MGHRA, CDR2 YSYEKL, per germline.

The chain is built from TRBV29-1 and TRBJ1-2; D ambiguous. Trimming left V 3 bases short and J 6 bases short, with 11 bases between. Germline V CDR1 and CDR2: SQVTM, ANQGSEA. The CDR3 extends over 12 amino acids. The CDR3 DNA follows: TGCAGCGTTGAGAGGGTCTCCGATGGCTACACCTTC. Translating it yields CSVERVSDGYTF.

The gene calls are TRBV11-2 and TRBJ1-2; D is unresolved. Looked up from germline, CDR1 is SGHAT and CDR2 is FQNNGV. V was clipped by 8 bases and J by 3 bases, with 13 bases between them. This CDR3 is built from 13 residues. The CDR3 here is CASGSLRDYGYTF. The CDR3 DNA is TGTGCCAGCGGGTCCTTGAGGGACTATGGCTACACCTTC.

The chain employs TRBV6-5 and TRBJ1-2; D is possibly TRBD1 (5 bases). Trimming pared 2 bases from V and 4 bases from J, leaving 17 bases between. The length of the CDR3 is 16 residues. The V gene's germline CDR1 is MNHEY and CDR2 SVGAGI. CDR3 nucleotides: TGTGCCAGCAGTTACCGACGCGGGACGGCGGGCTATGGCTACACCTTC. It specifies CASSYRRGTAGYGYTF.

The V and J genes are TRBV4-1 and TRBJ2-7, with 13 bases matching TRBD2. V shed 2 bases and J 3 bases; nucleotides not matched to a gene: 13. This CDR3 comprises 19 residues. Germline values: CDR1 MGHRA, CDR2 YSYEKL. CDR3 nucleotides: TGCGCCAGCAGCCAATTCTATGGGGGGACTAGCGGGGAATACTACGAGCAGTACTTC. This gives the protein CASSQFYGGTSGEYYEQYF.

The J gene is TRBJ1-1, the V gene TRBV6-5; 9 bases match TRBD1. The CDR3 length is 14 residues. The ends lost 5 bases at V and 3 bases at J; junction bases unmatched: 4. Germline lookup yields CDR1 MNHEY and CDR2 SVGAGI. CDR3 DNA sequence: TGTGCCAGCAGTAACAGGGGGCTCGACACTGAAGCTTTCTTT. This codes for CASSNRGLDTEAFF.

The DNA for the CDR3 is TGTGCCAGTAGTATCATGGGGGCAGGAGCCTACGAGCAGTACTTC. Its translation: CASSIMGAGAYEQYF. The rearrangement uses TRBV19 and TRBJ2-7; D is perhaps TRBD1 (6 bases). The V end was cut by 3 bases, the J end by 2 bases, with 14 bases between. The CDR3 loop spans 15 amino acids. Germline CDR1 is LNHDA and CDR2 is SQIVND (reference sequence).

The chain carries TRBV21-1 and TRBJ1-4; the table's D gene call, TRBD1, was not cross checked with the DNA. TRBV21-1 is tagged as a pseudogene. This CDR3 comprises 15 residues. CDR3 loop: CASSRDKRFNEKLFF. Here the CDR3 DNA reads TGTGCCAGCAGCCGGGACAAGCGATTTAATGAAAAACTGTTTTTT.

The V gene is TRBV27, the J gene TRBJ1-5; D gene unclear. Germline values: CDR1 MNHEY, CDR2 SMNVEV (reference sequence). V lost 3 bases, J lost 13 bases, and 7 bases lay in between. There are 10 residues in the CDR3. CDR3 loop: CASSLGAQHF. CDR3 in DNA: TGTGCCAGCAGTTTGGGAGCTCAGCATTTT.

This chain connects TRBV5-6 to TRBJ2-1, with 8 nucleotides matching TRBD2. Germline V lookup: CDR1 SGHDT, CDR2 YYEEEE. V shed 2 bases and J 9 bases; nucleotides not matched to a gene: 10. The length of the CDR3 is 15 residues. CDR3 coding DNA: TGTGCCAGCAGCTTAGCCCCTAGCGGGTATGGTGAGCAGTTCTTC. It encodes CASSLAPSGYGEQFF.

This rearrangement joins TRBV6-5 to TRBJ1-1, with a possible D match to TRBD1 (5 bases). This CDR3 has 12 residues. Per germline, CDR1 MNHEY and CDR2 SVGAGI. The ends were cut back, 8 bases at V and 5 bases at J, with 12 bases in the middle. Here the CDR3 reads CASSEGRTEAFF. The CDR3 nucleotides read TGTGCCAGCTCGGAGGGACGGACTGAAGCTTTCTTT.

V usage is TRBV20-1 and J usage is TRBJ2-1, with a possible D match to TRBD2 (6 bases). CDR1 is DFQATT and CDR2 is SNEGSKA in the germline V gene (reference sequence). V was clipped by 3 bases and J by 8 bases, with 8 bases between them. The CDR3 contains 11 residues. The CDR3 coding sequence is TGCAGTGCTAGCGGGAGACATGAGCAGTTCTTC. Translating gives CSASGRHEQFF.

The chain uses TRBV11-3 and TRBJ2-3; 8 bases match TRBD2. V lost 3 bases, J lost 8 bases, and 4 bases stayed unmatched. Germline lookup yields CDR1 SGHNT and CDR2 YENEEA. The CDR3 extends over 13 amino acids. This chain's CDR3 is CASSFSGGGTQYF. CDR3 bases: TGTGCCAGCAGCTTCTCCGGGGGGGGTACGCAGTATTTT.

This sequence joins TRBV5-1 and TRBJ2-5; possibly TRBD2 for D (6 bases). V gave up 4 bases and J gave up 6 bases, with 16 bases separating them. CDR3 length: 14 amino acids. Germline V gene lookup returns CDR1 SGHRS and CDR2 YFSETQ. CDR3 amino acids: CASSDLASQQTQYF. In DNA form, the CDR3 reads TGCGCCAGCAGCGACCTAGCGAGTCAGCAGACCCAGTACTTC.